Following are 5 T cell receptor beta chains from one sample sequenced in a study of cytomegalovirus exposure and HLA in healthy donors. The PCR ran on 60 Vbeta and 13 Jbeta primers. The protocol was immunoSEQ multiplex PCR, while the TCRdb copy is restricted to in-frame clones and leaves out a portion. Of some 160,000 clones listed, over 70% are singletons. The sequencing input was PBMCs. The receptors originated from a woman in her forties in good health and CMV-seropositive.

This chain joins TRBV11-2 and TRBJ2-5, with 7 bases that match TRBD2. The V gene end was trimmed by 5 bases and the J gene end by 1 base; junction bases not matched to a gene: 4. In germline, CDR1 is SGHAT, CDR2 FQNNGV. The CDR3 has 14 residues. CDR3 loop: CASSGGVPQETQYF. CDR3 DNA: TGTGCCAGCAGCGGGGGGGTACCCCAAGAGACCCAGTACTTC.

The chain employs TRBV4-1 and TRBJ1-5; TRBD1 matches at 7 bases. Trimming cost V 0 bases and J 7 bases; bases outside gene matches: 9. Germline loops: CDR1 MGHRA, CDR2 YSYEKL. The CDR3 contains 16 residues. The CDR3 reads CASSQDLETGRQPQHF. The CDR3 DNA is TGCGCCAGCAGCCAAGATCTGGAGACAGGGCGGCAGCCCCAGCATTTT.

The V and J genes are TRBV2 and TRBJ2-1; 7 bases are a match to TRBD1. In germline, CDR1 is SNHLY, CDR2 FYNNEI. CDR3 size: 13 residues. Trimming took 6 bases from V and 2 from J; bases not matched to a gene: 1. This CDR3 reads CASSGTAYNEQFF. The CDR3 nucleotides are TGTGCCAGCAGCGGGACAGCCTACAATGAGCAGTTCTTC.

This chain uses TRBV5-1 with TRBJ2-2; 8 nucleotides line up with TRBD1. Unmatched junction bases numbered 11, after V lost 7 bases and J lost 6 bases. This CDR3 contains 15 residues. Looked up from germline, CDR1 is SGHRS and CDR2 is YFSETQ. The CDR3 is CASALRTGQAGELFF. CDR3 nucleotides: TGCGCCAGCGCCCTCCGGACAGGGCAAGCCGGGGAGCTGTTTTTT.

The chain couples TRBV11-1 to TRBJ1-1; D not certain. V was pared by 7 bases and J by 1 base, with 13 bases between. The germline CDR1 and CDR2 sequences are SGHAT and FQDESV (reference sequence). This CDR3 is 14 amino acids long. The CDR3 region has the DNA TGTGCCAGCACCCGAGACACCAAGAACACTGAAGCTTTCTTT. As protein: CASTRDTKNTEAFF.